This T cell receptor beta chain comes out of a study of CD8+CD57+ T cells in acquired aplastic anemia. Study-wide background: Sorted CD4+ plus CD8+ cells gave DNA averaging roughly 3.5 ug. There were 10 million to 14 million reads, on average, for CD4+ cells from healthy donors. Study-wide points: There were around 28 CD8+ CDR3 sequences that occurred in both patients and controls. For CD8+ Simpson's diversity, patients and controls showed no significant difference.

CDR1 and CDR2 (germline): LGHNT, FRNRAP. J was trimmed by 9 bases and V by 0 bases; bases with no gene match: 10. The CDR3 extends over 16 amino acids. With regard to this clonotype: Its antigen is not identified.

Genomic DNA was employed as the template in profiling TCR beta VDJ and CDR3. TCRdb analysed the reads with MiXCR anew, one entry per CDR3 protein. The data show under 250,000 distinct CDR3 sequences, with 34% seen just once and roughly 1.1% held by the top ten. The receptor was isolated from a human donor in good health, serving as a control. This chain links TRBV12-5 with TRBJ2-5; 10 bases are shared with TRBD2. Sequencing used sorted CD4+, CD8+, or CD8+CD57+ T cells (not recorded which) from PBMCs. The CDR3 sequence: CASGLVLAGSPGAQYF. Here the CDR3 DNA reads TGTGCTAGTGGTTTGGTACTAGCGGGGTCCCCAGGGGCCCAGTACTTC.